A single sample is the source of the 26 T cell receptor beta chains below, sequenced in a study of cytomegalovirus exposure and HLA in healthy donors. 60 Vbeta and 13 Jbeta primers were used in PCR. Data came from immunoSEQ multiplex PCR; TCRdb stores just in-frame clones and leaves some out. The data contain approximately 170,000 clones, about 82% of them singletons. The sequenced material came from PBMCs. Receptors were obtained from a male donor in good health and CMV-seronegative.

The chain joins TRBV5-1 to TRBJ2-3, with D hard to call. There are 13 residues in the CDR3. Germline CDR1 SGHRS, CDR2 YFSETQ. Trimming cost V 1 base and J 2 bases, with 5 bases left between them. CDR3 in amino acids: CASSLSVTDTQYF. For the CDR3, the DNA is TGCGCCAGCAGCTTGTCAGTCACAGATACGCAGTATTTT.

This chain uses TRBV10-3 with TRBJ2-5, with D possibly being TRBD1 (5 bases). The CDR3 consists of 15 residues. V lost 3 bases and J 4 bases, leaving 15 bases between the germline ends. The germline V gene encodes CDR1 ENHRY and CDR2 SYGVKD. The CDR3 region has the DNA TGTGCCATCAGTGATTACCAGGGTTCAGGAGAGACCCAGTACTTC. This translates into CAISDYQGSGETQYF.

This clone was observed once. The chain joins TRBV7-8 to TRBJ1-5; perhaps TRBD1 as D (5 bases). Trimming stripped 3 bases from V and 0 bases from J, with 12 bases between. CDR3 size: 16 residues. The germline V gene encodes CDR1 SGHVS and CDR2 FQNEAQ. CDR3 residues: CASSLGGTNSNQPQHF. In nucleotides, the CDR3 is TGTGCCAGCAGCTTGGGAGGGACTAATAGCAATCAGCCCCAGCATTTT.

This chain joins TRBV7-8 and TRBJ2-7; 8 nucleotides align to TRBD1. Looked up from germline, CDR1 is SGHVS and CDR2 is FQNEAQ. The CDR3 consists of 16 residues. V shed 1 base and J 6 bases; nucleotides not matched to a gene: 11. DNA of the CDR3: TGTGCCAGCAGCTTAGGGGTCAGGTCAGGGGGCAGCGAGCAGTACTTC. It yields the protein CASSLGVRSGGSEQYF.

This chain connects TRBV7-6 to TRBJ1-4, with D hard to call. Deletions cut 5 bases from V and 2 bases from J, with 18 bases between. Germline CDR1 SGHVS, CDR2 FNYEAQ. The CDR3 spans 17 residues. DNA of the CDR3: TGTGCCAGCAGCACTATAGCGCCGGGAGGGACTAATGAAAAACTGTTTTTT. Amino acid sequence: CASSTIAPGGTNEKLFF. The whole variable domain, remainder taken from reference TRBV7-6 and TRBJ1-4, is GAGVSQSPRYKVTKRGQDVALRCDPISGHVSLYWYRQALGQGPEFLTYFNYEAQQDKSGLPNDRFSAERPEGSISTLTIQRTEQRDSAMYRCASSTIAPGGTNEKLFFGSGTQLSVL.

This rearrangement joins TRBV4-1 to TRBJ2-3; 9 nucleotides agree with TRBD2. The length of the CDR3 is 19 residues. With 0 bases clipped from V and 2 bases from J, the junction kept 12 bases outside the gene matches. Germline V gene data show CDR1 as MGHRA and CDR2 as YSYEKL. CDR3 amino acids: CASSQDPARGGTYTDTQYF. The CDR3 DNA sequence: TGCGCCAGCAGCCAAGATCCCGCGCGGGGGGGGACTTACACAGATACGCAGTATTTT.

The chain employs TRBV5-1 and TRBJ2-5; possible D gene TRBD1, 5 bases. CDR3 size: 15 residues. Per the germline V gene, CDR1 is SGHRS and CDR2 is YFSETQ. The V end lost 0 bases, the J end lost 2 bases, and 11 bases lay between the germline ends. The CDR3 region has the DNA TGCGCCAGCAGCTTGGAGGGGATCTGGCAAGAGACCCAGTACTTC. Its protein product is CASSLEGIWQETQYF.

Concerning this clone itself: Mismatch with germline at one junction end may stem from a read error. This chain uses TRBV4-1 with TRBJ1-2; tentative D call: TRBD1 (6 bases). This CDR3 region has 14 residues. The V gene's germline CDR1 is MGHRA and CDR2 YSYEKL. The CDR3 nucleotides read TGCGCCAGCAGCCTGGAGGACAGAAGCTATGGCTACCCCTTC. This translates into CASSLEDRSYGYPF.

The chain recombines TRBV28 with TRBJ1-5, with 9 bases identical to TRBD1. Germline values: CDR1 MDHEN, CDR2 SYDVKM. The CDR3 runs 13 residues. The V segment lost 11 bases and the J segment 4 bases; nucleotides outside the gene matches: 6. The CDR3 loop reads CAVDRGGNQPQHF. DNA of the CDR3: TGTGCCGTGGACAGGGGCGGAAATCAGCCCCAGCATTTT.

The rearrangement links TRBV7-2 to TRBJ1-5, with a weak D call TRBD1 (6 bases). The V end was cut by 5 bases, the J end by 4 bases, with 15 bases between. CDR1 SGHTA and CDR2 FQGNSA come from the germline V gene. The CDR3 extends over 15 amino acids. CDR3 in DNA: TGTGCCAGCAGCCCAGGAAGGACAGCTAATCAGCCCCAGCATTTT. Translation gives CASSPGRTANQPQHF.

The V gene is TRBV19, the J gene TRBJ2-2; weak D call: TRBD2 (5 bases). The CDR3 runs to 16 residues. Germline assignment: CDR1 LNHDA and CDR2 SQIVND (reference sequence). The V and J ends lost 4 bases and 6 bases respectively, with 18 bases between them. CDR3 in DNA: TGTGCCAGTAGTACGGCTACTGGACTTCCCCCCGGGGAGCTGTTTTTT. Encoded protein: CASSTATGLPPGELFF.

CDR3 sequence reads: CASRSTGGGSGNTIYF. The CDR3 DNA reads TGTGCCAGTAGAAGTACAGGGGGTGGCTCTGGAAACACCATATATTTT. The chain has TRBV19 and TRBJ1-3, with 8 nucleotides matching TRBD1. Germline V CDR1 and CDR2: LNHDA, SQIVND (reference sequence). J lost 0 bases, V lost 6 bases, and 7 bases had no gene match. The CDR3 spans 16 residues.

The genes are TRBV11-2 and TRBJ2-7; TRBD1 matches 9 bases. CDR1 is SGHAT, CDR2 FQNNGV, per germline. This CDR3 region has 18 residues. V was clipped by 4 bases and J by 4 bases; unmatched bases: 17. CDR3 DNA sequence: TGTGCCAGCAGCTCAGAATCTTGGGACCGGGACAGGGAATACGAGCAGTACTTC. This sequence encodes CASSSESWDRDREYEQYF. Filled out from reference TRBV11-2 and TRBJ2-7, the complete variable domain reads EAGVAQSPRYKIIEKRQSVAFWCNPISGHATLYWYQQILGQGPKLLIQFQNNGVVDDSQLPKDRFSAERLKGVDSTLKIQPAKLEDSAVYLCASSSESWDRDREYEQYFGPGTRLTVT.

The chain links TRBV7-6 to TRBJ2-7, with D perhaps matching TRBD2 (5 bases). The CDR3 is 13 residues long. Germline loops: CDR1 SGHVS, CDR2 FNYEAQ. The ends were cut back, 5 bases at V and 1 base at J, with 9 bases in the middle. CDR3 nucleotide sequence: TGTGCCAGCAGCACACTAGGGTCCTACGAGCAGTACTTC. It yields the protein CASSTLGSYEQYF.

The rearrangement joins TRBV4-3 to TRBJ2-3; 10 nucleotides agree with TRBD2. The V and J ends lost 2 bases and 0 bases, in that order; junction bases with no gene match: 2. The CDR3 sequence is 16 residues long. CDR1 is LGHNA, CDR2 YSLEER, per germline. CDR3 nucleotides: TGCGCCAGCAGCCAATTAGCGGGGGGTAGCACAGATACGCAGTATTTT. Translation gives CASSQLAGGSTDTQYF.

V is TRBV5-6 and J is TRBJ2-7; 9 nucleotides align to TRBD1. There are 14 residues in the CDR3. The germline V gene encodes CDR1 SGHDT and CDR2 YYEEEE. V trimming: 4 bases; J trimming: 4 bases; junction bases outside the gene matches: 6. CDR3 amino acids: CASSGRDREYEQYF. The CDR3 nucleotides are TGTGCCAGCAGCGGAAGGGACAGGGAGTACGAGCAGTACTTC.

The V gene is TRBV6-6, the J gene TRBJ1-3, with 10 bases aligning to TRBD1. V lost 4 bases and J lost 0; bases outside the gene matches: 3. The CDR3 sequence is 16 residues long. Germline V gene sequence: CDR1 MNHNY, CDR2 SVGAGI (reference sequence). CDR3 DNA sequence: TGTGCCAGCAGTTCCGGGACAGGGGACTCTGGAAACACCATATATTTT. Its protein is CASSSGTGDSGNTIYF.

This chain links TRBV10-3 with TRBJ1-1; D is possibly TRBD1 (5 bases). The CDR3 runs to 11 residues. Trimming cost V 2 bases and J 8 bases, with 6 bases left between them. The germline gives CDR1 ENHRY, CDR2 SYGVKD. The CDR3 DNA follows: TGTGCCATCAGTGAGGACAGCGAAGCTTTCTTT. This gives the protein CAISEDSEAFF.

The chain joins TRBV27 to TRBJ2-2, with D unresolved. Germline values: CDR1 MNHEY, CDR2 SMNVEV (reference sequence). The CDR3 contains 14 residues. V lost 7 bases to trimming and J lost 0 bases, with 9 bases between them. The DNA for the CDR3 is TGTGCCAGCATGGCGGTCACGAACACCGGGGAGCTGTTTTTT. This codes for CASMAVTNTGELFF.

This rearrangement joins TRBV5-1 to TRBJ1-4; TRBD1 agrees at 8 bases. Germline V gives CDR1 SGHRS, CDR2 YFSETQ. With 4 bases clipped from V and 5 bases from J, the junction kept 7 bases outside the gene matches. The CDR3 is 15 residues long. CDR3 residues: CASSSQGAGNEKLFF. The DNA of the CDR3 is TGCGCCAGCAGCAGTCAGGGGGCGGGAAATGAAAAACTGTTTTTT.

This sequence joins TRBV27 and TRBJ1-1, with a tentative D call TRBD1 (5 bases). The germline V gene encodes CDR1 MNHEY and CDR2 SMNVEV (reference sequence). The CDR3 sequence is 14 residues long. V shed 6 bases and J shed 4 bases, with 15 bases lying between them. The CDR3 loop is CASRLRGSSTEAFF. In nucleotides, the CDR3 is TGTGCCAGCAGACTAAGGGGTTCGAGCACTGAAGCTTTCTTT.

This clone was counted once. V gene TRBV4-3 combines with J gene TRBJ2-3; 12 nucleotides line up with TRBD2. This CDR3 contains 15 residues. The ends lost 1 base at V and 7 bases at J; junction bases unmatched: 3. In germline, CDR1 is LGHNA, CDR2 YSLEER. CDR3 region: CASSQASGRGHTQYF. The CDR3 DNA is TGCGCCAGCAGCCAAGCTAGCGGGAGGGGTCATACGCAGTATTTT.

The chain combines TRBV4-3 with TRBJ1-1; no clear D gene. This CDR3 has 14 residues. V was shortened by 3 bases and J by 1 base, with 9 bases between the two germline ends. Germline CDR1 is LGHNA and CDR2 is YSLEER. Here the CDR3 reads CASSQRQRNTEAFF. DNA for the CDR3: TGCGCCAGCAGCCAGCGGCAGAGGAACACTGAAGCTTTCTTT.

The rearrangement links TRBV10-3 to TRBJ2-6; 10 nucleotides agree with TRBD1. Germline loops: CDR1 ENHRY, CDR2 SYGVKD. Losses at the gene ends were 8 bases for V and 0 bases for J; bases not matched to a gene: 16. There are 20 residues in the CDR3. The CDR3 nucleotides are TGTGCCATCCCCTCACTGACAGGGGGCGTTAGTACCTCTGGGGCCAACGTCCTGACTTTC. This sequence encodes CAIPSLTGGVSTSGANVLTF.

The chain combines TRBV2 with TRBJ2-7, with 10 bases fitting TRBD1. CDR1 and CDR2 from the germline V gene are SNHLY and FYNNEI. Unmatched junction bases numbered 7, after V lost 6 bases and J lost 5 bases. The CDR3 runs 14 residues. The CDR3 DNA follows: TGTGCCAGCAGCCCCACCGGGACAGGGGACGAGCAGTACTTC. Residues: CASSPTGTGDEQYF.

The rearrangement joins TRBV27 to TRBJ1-6; TRBD1 matches at 8 bases. This CDR3 region has 16 residues. The germline gives CDR1 MNHEY, CDR2 SMNVEV (reference sequence). Germline trimming cut 5 bases from V and 7 bases from J; bases unmatched to any gene: 10. Here the CDR3 reads CASSLRTGKSNSPLHF. In DNA, the CDR3 is TGTGCCAGCAGTCTCCGGACAGGGAAGAGCAATTCACCCCTCCACTTT.